The 22 T cell receptor beta chains reported below all come from one sample, sequenced in a study of CD8+CD57+ T cells in acquired aplastic anemia. The template used for profiling TCR beta VDJ and CDR3 was genomic DNA. TCRdb re-derived calls from the reads in MiXCR, one entry per CDR3 protein. The table has about 200,000 distinct CDR3 sequences, about half seen once. Patients chosen for sequencing had shown CD8+CD57+ cell expansion by flow cytometry. The sequencing input was sorted CD4+, CD8+, or CD8+CD57+ T cells (not recorded which) from PBMCs. These receptor sequences come from a human donor with aplastic anemia.

The rearrangement links TRBV15 to TRBJ1-3, with D unresolved. The CDR3 contains 11 residues. CDR1 is LNHNV, CDR2 YYDKDF, per germline (reference sequence). Trimming shortened V by 6 bases and J by 4 bases, and 4 bases separated the two germline ends. CDR3 loop: CATRFGNTIYF. The CDR3 DNA sequence: TGTGCCACCAGGTTCGGAAACACCATATATTTT.

The V call is TRBV29-1, the J call TRBJ2-7; TRBD1 matches at 7 bases. V was pared by 4 bases and J by 3 bases, with 9 bases of the junction left unmatched. Germline CDR1 is SQVTM and CDR2 is ANQGSEA. The CDR3 is 14 amino acids. The chain's CDR3 is CSVAPGQRVYEQYF. The CDR3 nucleotides are TGCAGCGTTGCTCCGGGACAGCGAGTCTACGAGCAGTACTTC.

This rearrangement joins TRBV29-1 to TRBJ2-1, with 10 bases aligning to TRBD2. The V and J ends lost 4 bases and 4 bases, in that order; junction bases with no gene match: 4. CDR1 is SQVTM, CDR2 ANQGSEA, per germline. This CDR3 region has 14 residues. DNA of the CDR3: TGCAGCGTTGGACCTAGCGGGGGTTACAATGAGCAGTTCTTC. It specifies CSVGPSGGYNEQFF.

The chain is built from TRBV10-3 and TRBJ2-7; D possibly matches TRBD1 or TRBD2 (5 bases each). Germline assignment: CDR1 ENHRY and CDR2 SYGVKD. V dropped 6 bases and J dropped 6 bases, with 24 bases sitting between them. CDR3 length: 16 amino acids. The CDR3 is CAIRTSLLGTHSEQYF. Written as DNA, the CDR3 is TGTGCCATCAGAACATCCCTCTTGGGGACCCACTCCGAGCAGTACTTC.

J is TRBJ1-5 and V is TRBV28; tentatively, D is TRBD1 (6 bases). This CDR3 comprises 16 residues. Trimming cost V 5 bases and J 4 bases, with 18 bases left between them. Germline V gene data show CDR1 as MDHEN and CDR2 as SYDVKM. The CDR3 spells CASSTVTGNWNQPQHF. The CDR3, as DNA: TGTGCCAGCAGTACCGTAACAGGGAATTGGAATCAGCCCCAGCATTTT. Filled out from reference TRBV28 and TRBJ1-5, the complete variable domain reads DVKVTQSSRYLVKRTGEKVFLECVQDMDHENMFWYRQDPGLGLRLIYFSYDVKMKEKGDIPEGYSVSREKKERFSLILESASTNQTSMYLCASSTVTGNWNQPQHFGDGTRLSIL.

This clonotype was picked up many times. V gene TRBV7-6 combines with J gene TRBJ1-3; 7 bases align to TRBD1. V dropped 3 bases and J dropped 3; count of bases not matched to a gene: 2. Germline loops: CDR1 SGHVS, CDR2 FNYEAQ. CDR3 length equals 14 residues. In nucleotides, the CDR3 is TGTGCCAGCAGCTTCAGGGGGATTGGAAACACCATATATTTT. It yields the protein CASSFRGIGNTIYF.

V is TRBV5-8 and J is TRBJ1-6; tentatively, D is TRBD1 (6 bases). Germline CDR1 SGHTS, CDR2 YDEGEE. The CDR3 contains 13 residues. Trimming took 4 bases from V and 9 from J, leaving 11 bases between them. The CDR3 sequence is CASSTGFGSPLHF. The CDR3 nucleotides read TGTGCCAGCAGCACAGGGTTTGGTTCACCCCTCCACTTT.

This CDR3 reads CASSLSPGGAGNTIYF. CDR3 nucleotides: TGTGCCAGCAGTTTATCCCCCGGGGGAGCTGGAAACACCATATATTTT. This chain joins TRBV27 and TRBJ1-3, with D perhaps matching TRBD1 (5 bases). The CDR3 sequence is 16 residues long. The V and J ends lost 0 bases and 2 bases respectively, with 11 bases between them. Germline-derived CDR1 and CDR2 are MNHEY and SMNVEV (reference sequence).

A note on this clonotype: At one end, the junction sequence differs from germline, possibly due to a read error. The J gene is TRBJ2-6, the V gene TRBV3-1; maybe TRBD1 (7 bases). The germline gives CDR1 LGHDT, CDR2 YNNKEL (reference sequence). The CDR3 sequence is 17 residues long. CDR3 coding DNA: TGTGCCAGCAGCCATTCCCGCGGACAGGAGGGGGCCAACGTCCTGGCTTTC. This gives the protein CASSHSRGQEGANVLAF.

The chain couples TRBV5-1 to TRBJ2-5; D is ambiguous. This CDR3 comprises 18 residues. The germline gives CDR1 SGHRS, CDR2 YFSETQ. Deletions cut 1 base from V and 5 bases from J, with 24 bases between. Here the CDR3 reads CASSLFLQPGSKTETQYF. The CDR3 DNA sequence: TGCGCCAGCAGCTTGTTCCTCCAACCTGGGTCCAAAACGGAGACCCAGTACTTC.

Regarding this clonotype: Given the absence of the conserved phenylalanine or tryptophan at the CDR3 end, a read error is likely. The limits of the CDR3 on the DNA are not certain, so only TCRdb's listed CDR3 is given. This rearrangement joins TRBV5-5 to TRBJ1-6; TRBD1 is the table's D call, not checked against the DNA. From its first to its last residue, the CDR3 has 8 amino acids. Germline CDR1 is SGHKS and CDR2 is YYEKEE (reference sequence). The CDR3 sequence is CASSSPYR.

The rearrangement links TRBV15 to TRBJ2-5; TRBD2 is a possible D gene (6 bases). Trimming removed 1 base at V and 7 bases at J, with 13 bases between. The length of the CDR3 is 14 residues. Germline CDR1 LNHNV, CDR2 YYDKDF (reference sequence). The CDR3 is CATSRGGQEGTQYF. DNA for the CDR3: TGTGCCACCAGCAGAGGAGGCCAGGAGGGGACCCAGTACTTC.

This clonotype appeared once. A much larger clone lies a single base off, so this may be a read error. V usage is TRBV5-1 and J usage is TRBJ2-2; a weak D match, TRBD1 (6 bases). The CDR3 runs 14 residues. CDR1 is SGHRS and CDR2 is YFSETQ in the germline V gene. CDR3 region: CASRSQGNTGELLF. The DNA of the CDR3 is TGCGCCAGCAGATCTCAGGGGAACACCGGGGAGCTGCTTTTT. Supplemented by reference TRBV5-1 and TRBJ2-2, the full variable domain reads KAGVTQTPRYLIKTRGQQVTLSCSPISGHRSVSWYQQTPGQGLQFLFEYFSETQRNKGNFPGRFSGRQFSNSRSEMNVSTLELGDSALYLCASRSQGNTGELLFGEGSRLTVL.

Comment on this clonotype: Mismatch with germline at one junction end may stem from a read error. V usage is TRBV15 and J usage is TRBJ2-3; maybe TRBD1 (5 bases). The CDR3 covers 15 residues. Germline loops: CDR1 LNHNV, CDR2 YYDKDF (reference sequence). DNA of the CDR3: TGTGCCACCAGCAGAGACGACAGTATCACAGGTACGCAGTATTTT. Protein sequence: CATSRDDSITGTQYF.

This chain connects TRBV7-4 to TRBJ1-6; TRBD1 is a possible D gene (5 bases). The CDR3 extends over 13 amino acids. Germline V gives CDR1 SGHVT, CDR2 SQSDAQ. V was clipped by 5 bases and J by 10 bases, with 12 bases between them. The CDR3 reads CASSVGTGSPLHF. In DNA, the CDR3 is TGTGCCAGCAGCGTGGGGACGGGGTCACCCCTCCACTTT.

As to this clonotype: This could be a read error, since a much larger clone is one nucleotide away. This is likely a read error, given that the CDR3 carries no conserved phenylalanine or tryptophan at its end. The rearrangement links TRBV6-5 to TRBJ1-1; D gene unclear. Trimming took 0 bases from V and 1 from J, leaving 3 bases between them. Germline V gene data show CDR1 as MNHEY and CDR2 as SVGAGI. CDR3 length: 13 residues. The CDR3 sequence: CASSYSRNTEAFL. The CDR3 bases are TGTGCCAGCAGTTACTCTAGGAACACTGAAGCTTTCCTT.

This clonotype has a handful of counts. Being one base from a much bigger clone, this may be a read error. The chain couples TRBV12-3 or TRBV12-4 to TRBJ2-7; 7 nucleotides agree with TRBD2. The CDR3 covers 13 residues. V lost 5 bases to trimming and J lost 6 bases; unmatched junction nucleotides: 7. CDR3 nucleotides: TGTGCCAGCAGTAGGGGAGGGGTCTGCGAGCAGTACTTC. Translation: CASSRGGVCEQYF.

Concerning this clonotype: A much larger clone sits a single nucleotide away, making a read error possible. The V call is TRBV6-1, the J call TRBJ1-4; TRBD1 might be the D (6 bases). From germline, CDR1 is MNHNS and CDR2 SASEGT. There are 14 residues in the CDR3. Trimming stripped 7 bases from V and 7 bases from J, with 16 bases between. CDR3 sequence (DNA): TGTGCCAGCACCGAGGGGGGGGCTCGTGAAAAACTGTTTTTT. Its protein is CASTEGGAREKLFF.

This clonotype was counted ten times or more. This chain uses TRBV15 with TRBJ1-3; D gene unclear. There are 13 residues in the CDR3. V was shortened by 1 base and J by 0 bases, with 1 base between the two germline ends. From germline, CDR1 is LNHNV and CDR2 YYDKDF (reference sequence). The CDR3 sequence is CATSRGSGNTIYF. Written as DNA, the CDR3 is TGTGCCACCAGCAGAGGCTCTGGAAACACCATATATTTT.

Many counts were recorded for this clonotype. The rearrangement links TRBV7-9 to TRBJ2-7; either TRBD1 or TRBD2 may fit D (6 bases each). Per germline, CDR1 SEHNR and CDR2 FQNEAQ (reference sequence). This CDR3 region has 15 residues. Trimming left V 5 bases short and J 3 bases short, with 17 bases between. CDR3 in amino acids: CASSLRDTGVYEQYF. Written as DNA, the CDR3 is TGTGCCAGCAGCCTACGGGACACGGGGGTCTACGAGCAGTACTTC. Full variable domain (missing parts from reference TRBV7-9 and TRBJ2-7): DTGVSQNPRHKITKRGQNVTFRCDPISEHNRLYWYRQTLGQGPEFLTYFQNEAQLEKSRLLSDRFSAERPKGSFSTLEIQRTEQGDSAMYLCASSLRDTGVYEQYFGPGTRLTVT.

Only a few counts were recorded for this clonotype. The chain links TRBV7-3 to TRBJ2-1; 8 bases align to TRBD2. J was trimmed by 5 bases and V by 5 bases; bases with no gene match: 8. The CDR3 runs to 15 residues. Germline values: CDR1 SGHTA, CDR2 FQGTGA. CDR3 bases: TGTGCCAGCAGCCCGCCGGGGGGGGGGAACAATGAGCAGTTCTTC. Amino acids: CASSPPGGGNNEQFF. Full variable domain (missing parts from reference TRBV7-3 and TRBJ2-1): GAGVSQTPSNKVTEKGKYVELRCDPISGHTALYWYRQSLGQGPEFLIYFQGTGAADDSGLPNDRFFAVRPEGSVSTLKIQRTERGDSAVYLCASSPPGGGNNEQFFGPGTRLTVL.

The chain links TRBV11-2 to TRBJ1-2; D ambiguous. With 2 bases removed from V and 3 bases from J, the gap between germline ends came to 10 bases. Germline-derived CDR1 and CDR2 are SGHAT and FQNNGV. This CDR3 region has 14 residues. CDR3 loop: CASSLPVGYYGYTF. The CDR3 DNA sequence: TGTGCCAGCAGCTTACCCGTGGGGTACTATGGCTACACCTTC. Complete variable domain (other parts from reference TRBV11-2 and TRBJ1-2): EAGVAQSPRYKIIEKRQSVAFWCNPISGHATLYWYQQILGQGPKLLIQFQNNGVVDDSQLPKDRFSAERLKGVDSTLKIQPAKLEDSAVYLCASSLPVGYYGYTFGSGTRLTVV.